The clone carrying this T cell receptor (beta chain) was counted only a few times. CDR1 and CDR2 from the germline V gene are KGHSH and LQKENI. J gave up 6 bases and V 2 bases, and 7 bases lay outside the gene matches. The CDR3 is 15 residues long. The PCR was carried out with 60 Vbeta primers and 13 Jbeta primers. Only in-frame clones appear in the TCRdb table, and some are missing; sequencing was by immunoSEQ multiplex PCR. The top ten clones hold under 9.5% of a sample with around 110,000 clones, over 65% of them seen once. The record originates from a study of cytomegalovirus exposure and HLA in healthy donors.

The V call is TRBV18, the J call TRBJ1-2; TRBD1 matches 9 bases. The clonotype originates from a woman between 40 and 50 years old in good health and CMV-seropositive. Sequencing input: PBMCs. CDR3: CASSPSQGAVDGYTF. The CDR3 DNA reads TGTGCCAGCTCACCATCACAGGGGGCGGTGGATGGCTACACCTTC.